The TCR beta chain under discussion was sequenced for a study of Ad26.COV2.S vaccination and SARS-CoV-2 variants. The method was immunoSEQ multiplex PCR; TCRdb's version includes in-frame clones alone and lacks a portion of them. The sample lists about 320,000 clones; 85% to 90% were seen once. Between the trimmed V and J ends, which lost 0 bases and 5 bases, there was a span of 20 bases. CDR3 size: 18 residues. Germline V gene data show CDR1 as MNHEY and CDR2 as SVGEGT. Treatment of the sample: some 20 received Ad26.COV2.S at low or high dose, single or two shots; about 5 received placebo; per-sample allocation not given. At day 63 after the first vaccine or placebo injection, samples were drawn.

The sequencing here drew on peripheral blood, taken in a trial of Ad26.COV2.S vaccine versus placebo. The chain recombines TRBV6-2 or TRBV6-3 with TRBJ2-1; D ambiguous. This clonotype originated in a person between 18 and 60 years old who received the Ad26.COV2.S COVID-19 vaccine or a placebo. CDR3 residues: CASSYSLMSYATNNEQFF. In DNA, the CDR3 is TGTGCCAGCAGTTACTCGTTAATGTCCTACGCCACGAACAATGAGCAGTTCTTC.